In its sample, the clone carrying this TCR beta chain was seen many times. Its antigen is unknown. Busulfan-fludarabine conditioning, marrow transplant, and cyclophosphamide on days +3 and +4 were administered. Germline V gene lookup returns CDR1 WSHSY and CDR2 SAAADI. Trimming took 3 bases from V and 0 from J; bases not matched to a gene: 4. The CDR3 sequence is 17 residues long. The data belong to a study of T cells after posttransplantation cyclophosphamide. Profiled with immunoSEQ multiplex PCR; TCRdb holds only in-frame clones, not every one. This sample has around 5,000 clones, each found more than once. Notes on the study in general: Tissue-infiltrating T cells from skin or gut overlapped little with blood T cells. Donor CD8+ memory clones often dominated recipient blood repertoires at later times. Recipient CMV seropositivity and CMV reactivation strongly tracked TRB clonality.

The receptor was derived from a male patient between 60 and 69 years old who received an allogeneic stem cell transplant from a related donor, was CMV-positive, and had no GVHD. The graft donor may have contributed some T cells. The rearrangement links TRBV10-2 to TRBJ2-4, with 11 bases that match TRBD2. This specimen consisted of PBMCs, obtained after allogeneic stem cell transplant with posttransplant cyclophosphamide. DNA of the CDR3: TGCGCCAGCAGTGATGGACTAGCGGGTTTAGCCAAAAACATTCAGTACTTC. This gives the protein CASSDGLAGLAKNIQYF.